The 25 T cell receptor beta chains below come from one sample, sequenced in a study of CD8+ T cells in alopecia areata. Isolated RNA was reverse transcribed into cDNA used as the sequencing template. The data were produced by immunoSEQ multiplex PCR, yet TCRdb's version contains in-frame clones alone and is incomplete. The sample consists of approximately 89,000 clones, roughly half of them appearing once. The sequenced material came from NKG2D-high CD8+ T cells sorted from blood. All receptors derive from a human donor with alopecia areata.

The chain joins TRBV7-2 to TRBJ2-7; D may match TRBD1 or TRBD2 (6 bases each). CDR3 length equals 12 residues. Between the trimmed V and J ends, which lost 2 bases and 6 bases, there was a span of 8 bases. In germline, CDR1 is SGHTA, CDR2 FQGNSA. The DNA for the CDR3 is TGTGCCAGCAGCTTACGGGGGCCCGAGCAGTACTTC. This gives the protein CASSLRGPEQYF.

The chain couples TRBV11-3 to TRBJ2-5; D may match TRBD1 or TRBD2 (5 bases each). Germline CDR1 reads SGHNT; CDR2 reads YENEEA. The CDR3 extends over 15 amino acids. V lost 5 bases to trimming and J lost 2 bases, with 15 bases between them. The DNA for the CDR3 is TGTGCCAGCAGCCCCAGGATTGGGGGTCAAGAGACCCAGTACTTC. Translated, it gives CASSPRIGGQETQYF.

The rearrangement joins TRBV27 to TRBJ2-7; D call uncertain. CDR1 is MNHEY and CDR2 is SMNVEV in the germline V gene (reference sequence). V was cut by 2 bases and J by 4 bases, with 6 bases left in between. The CDR3 runs 12 residues. The CDR3 bases are TGTGCCAGCAGTTTACACGGATACGAGCAGTACTTC. Translation: CASSLHGYEQYF.

This rearrangement joins TRBV11-1 to TRBJ2-2; TRBD1 or TRBD2 may be the D gene (5 bases each). Germline loops: CDR1 SGHAT, CDR2 FQDESV (reference sequence). V was clipped by 2 bases and J by 4 bases, with 8 bases between them. CDR3 length equals 14 residues. CDR3 sequence reads: CASSLSGSTGELFF. CDR3 in DNA: TGTGCCAGCAGCTTATCAGGGAGCACCGGGGAGCTGTTTTTT.

The CDR3 is CSVPTPASTDTQYF. The DNA for the CDR3 is TGCAGCGTTCCAACTCCGGCAAGCACAGATACGCAGTATTTT. The chain carries TRBV29-1 and TRBJ2-3; no clear D. The V gene lost 5 bases and the J gene lost 0 bases, with 12 bases spanning the gap. This CDR3 has 14 amino acids. Germline CDR1 SQVTM, CDR2 ANQGSEA.

This chain uses TRBV27 with TRBJ2-7; D perhaps matches TRBD2 (5 bases). Germline V gives CDR1 MNHEY, CDR2 SMNVEV (reference sequence). The CDR3 length is 11 residues. Trimming stripped 6 bases from V and 7 bases from J, with 10 bases between. CDR3 sequence reads: CASREGSEQYF. CDR3 nucleotides: TGTGCCAGCAGAGAAGGGAGTGAGCAGTACTTC.

The gene calls are TRBV27 and TRBJ2-1, with D perhaps matching TRBD1 (5 bases). Germline V lookup: CDR1 MNHEY, CDR2 SMNVEV (reference sequence). This CDR3 has 16 residues. Trimming pared 5 bases from V and 5 bases from J, leaving 19 bases between. The DNA for the CDR3 is TGTGCCAGCAGTCCAGAGTGGGGCAGCTACCACAATGAGCAGTTCTTC. Translating gives CASSPEWGSYHNEQFF.

This clone has only a few counts. This sample also contains other DNA sequences that code for the same CDR3. The V call is TRBV27, the J call TRBJ2-7; 8 nucleotides line up with TRBD1. Germline loops: CDR1 MNHEY, CDR2 SMNVEV (reference sequence). V gave up 3 bases and J gave up 3 bases; unmatched junction bases: 4. The CDR3 spans 14 residues. The CDR3 protein is CASSFRTGGYEQYF. The CDR3 DNA reads as TGTGCCAGCAGTTTCAGAACAGGGGGCTACGAGCAGTACTTC.

The rearrangement joins TRBV4-1 to TRBJ2-1, with 9 bases fitting TRBD2. Trimming removed 4 bases from V and 3 bases from J; junction bases left unmatched: 13. This CDR3 contains 18 residues. CDR1 and CDR2 from the germline V gene are MGHRA and YSYEKL. This CDR3 is CASSPTRGSGGFYNEQFF. In DNA, the CDR3 is TGCGCCAGCAGCCCGACGCGGGGGAGCGGGGGGTTCTACAATGAGCAGTTCTTC.

The V and J genes are TRBV4-1 and TRBJ2-3, with a tentative D call TRBD2 (6 bases). V dropped 4 bases and J dropped 5 bases, with 16 bases sitting between them. The CDR3 is made up of 15 amino acids. Germline CDR1 reads MGHRA; CDR2 reads YSYEKL. The CDR3 nucleotides are TGCGCCAGCAGCCCCGAGGGGACTTCGCTAGATACGCAGTATTTT. Residues: CASSPEGTSLDTQYF.

This clone was recorded a few times. V and J are TRBV12-5 and TRBJ2-3; D possibly corresponds to TRBD2 (6 bases). With 2 bases removed from V and 2 bases from J, the gap between germline ends came to 8 bases. The CDR3 is made up of 14 amino acids. The germline CDR1 and CDR2 sequences are LGHNT and FRNRAP. This CDR3 is CASGLRRATDTQYF. CDR3 DNA: TGTGCTAGTGGTTTGCGGAGGGCCACAGATACGCAGTATTTT.

Note on this clone: Other DNA sequences from this sample encode an identical CDR3 as well. The rearrangement uses TRBV6-5 and TRBJ2-7; 8 nucleotides line up with TRBD1. V lost 3 bases, J lost 3 bases, and 4 bases stayed unmatched. Germline V CDR1 and CDR2: MNHEY, SVGAGI. There are 14 residues in the CDR3. CDR3 bases: TGTGCCAGCAGTTATGGACAGGGTCTCTACGAGCAGTACTTC. As protein: CASSYGQGLYEQYF.

This clone was counted only a few times. The rearrangement joins TRBV29-1 to TRBJ2-7; D is unclear. The V end lost 5 bases, the J end lost 5 bases, and 16 bases lay between the germline ends. There are 13 residues in the CDR3. Germline values: CDR1 SQVTM, CDR2 ANQGSEA. For the CDR3, the DNA is TGCAGCGTTCAGGACGGTGTTTCCCACGAGCAGTACTTC. Translation: CSVQDGVSHEQYF.

The chain employs TRBV27 and TRBJ2-7; no clear D. Germline CDR1 MNHEY, CDR2 SMNVEV (reference sequence). V lost 5 bases and J lost 3, with 11 bases in between. The CDR3 contains 13 residues. This CDR3 reads CASSPLRSYEQYF. As DNA, the CDR3 is TGTGCCAGCAGTCCCTTAAGGAGCTACGAGCAGTACTTC.

V and J are TRBV29-1 and TRBJ2-1, with 8 bases fitting TRBD2. The CDR3 spans 14 residues. Germline-derived CDR1 and CDR2 are SQVTM and ANQGSEA. V gave up 4 bases and J gave up 4 bases; unmatched junction bases: 6. The CDR3: CSVVGSGVYNEQFF. The CDR3 DNA is TGCAGCGTTGTGGGTAGCGGGGTTTACAATGAGCAGTTCTTC.

The CDR3 is CASSPRMVGRYEQYF. The CDR3, as DNA: TGTGCCAGCAGCCCGCGTATGGTCGGTCGCTACGAGCAGTACTTC. The chain combines TRBV7-9 with TRBJ2-7; D not resolved. The V gene's germline CDR1 is SEHNR and CDR2 FQNEAQ (reference sequence). The CDR3 loop spans 15 amino acids. Between the trimmed V and J ends, which lost 5 bases and 3 bases, there was a span of 17 bases.

The J gene is TRBJ1-6, the V gene TRBV2, with unresolved D. CDR1 SNHLY and CDR2 FYNNEI come from the germline V gene. V was trimmed by 1 base and J by 9 bases, leaving 4 bases between them. The CDR3 loop spans 12 amino acids. The chain's CDR3 is CASSEVRSPLHF. The CDR3 bases are TGTGCCAGCAGTGAAGTCCGTTCACCCCTCCACTTT.

This clone occurred a few times. The chain recombines TRBV19 with TRBJ2-5; 10 bases are a match to TRBD2. Trimming took 1 base from V and 0 from J; bases not matched to a gene: 5. There are 17 residues in the CDR3. The germline gives CDR1 LNHDA, CDR2 SQIVND (reference sequence). DNA of the CDR3: TGTGCCAGTAGTATAGGTCCACTAGCGGGGCACCAAGAGACCCAGTACTTC. Amino acids: CASSIGPLAGHQETQYF.

The J gene is TRBJ2-1, the V gene TRBV30; D is possibly TRBD2 (6 bases). The germline V gene has CDR1 GTSNPN and CDR2 SVGIG (reference sequence). The CDR3 runs 14 residues. V was clipped by 5 bases and J by 4 bases, with 15 bases between them. This CDR3 reads CAWVDSGLYNEQFF. Here the CDR3 DNA reads TGTGCCTGGGTGGATAGCGGACTTTACAATGAGCAGTTCTTC.

This chain links TRBV5-6 with TRBJ2-1, with D possibly being TRBD2 (6 bases). V was trimmed by 10 bases and J by 5 bases, leaving 13 bases between them. This CDR3 spans 12 amino acids. From germline, CDR1 is SGHDT and CDR2 YYEEEE. In DNA form, the CDR3 reads TGTGCCGGAGGGTCTAGCGACAATGAGCAGTTCTTC. Protein product: CAGGSSDNEQFF. Supplemented by reference TRBV5-6 and TRBJ2-1, the full variable domain reads DAGVTQSPTHLIKTRGQQVTLRCSPKSGHDTVSWYQQALGQGPQFIFQYYEEEERQRGNFPDRFSGHQFPNYSSELNVNALLLGDSALYLCAGGSSDNEQFFGPGTRLTVL.

The chain joins TRBV30 to TRBJ2-1; 9 bases align to TRBD2. The germline V gene encodes CDR1 GTSNPN and CDR2 SVGIG (reference sequence). The length of the CDR3 is 15 residues. The CDR3 DNA sequence: TGTGCGGGGGCTAGCGGGGACCTCTCCTACAATGAGCAGTTCTTC. It yields the protein CAGASGDLSYNEQFF.

This clone occurred a few times. The CDR3: CAWDVSYEQYF. For the CDR3, the DNA is TGTGCCTGGGATGTCTCCTACGAGCAGTACTTC. The chain joins TRBV30 to TRBJ2-7; D gene unclear. Germline CDR1 GTSNPN, CDR2 SVGIG (reference sequence). Between the trimmed V and J ends, which lost 5 bases and 0 bases, there was a span of 5 bases. This CDR3 spans 11 amino acids.

The CDR3 reads CASSQDLSGGRGETQYF. The CDR3 DNA sequence: TGCGCCAGCAGCCAAGATCTCAGCGGCGGGAGGGGAGAGACCCAGTACTTC. The chain recombines TRBV4-1 with TRBJ2-5; 9 bases are shared with TRBD2. This CDR3 has 17 amino acids. Germline CDR1 is MGHRA and CDR2 is YSYEKL. V shed 0 bases and J 4 bases; nucleotides not matched to a gene: 9.

V gene TRBV4-1 combines with J gene TRBJ2-1; D is undetermined. The V end was cut by 0 bases, the J end by 2 bases, with 11 bases between. From germline, CDR1 is MGHRA and CDR2 YSYEKL. This CDR3 is built from 16 residues. The CDR3 is CASSQEAPATYNEQFF. As DNA, the CDR3 is TGCGCCAGCAGCCAAGAGGCGCCCGCTACCTACAATGAGCAGTTCTTC.

The table lists this clone with a count of one. The chain uses TRBV9 and TRBJ2-5; D uncertain. This CDR3 is built from 12 residues. Trimming removed 3 bases from V and 9 bases from J, with 12 bases in between. Germline CDR1 reads SGDLS; CDR2 reads YYNGEE. CDR3 in amino acids: CASSAGPRPQYF. CDR3 in DNA: TGTGCCAGCAGCGCCGGCCCTCGCCCCCAGTACTTC.